The following is a T cell receptor beta chain sequence with its context. Germline CDR1 is SQVTM and CDR2 is ANQGSEA. V shed 6 bases and J shed 2 bases, with 13 bases lying between them. The CDR3 length is 14 residues. The data were obtained in a study of T cell responses to AZD1222 COVID-19 vaccine. The table came from immunoSEQ multiplex PCR; TCRdb's copy has only in-frame clones and leaves some out. Of some 160,000 clones in the sample, more than 70% were seen once. The genes are TRBV29-1 and TRBJ2-2; D perhaps matches TRBD1 (6 bases). The sequenced sample was peripheral blood, obtained on day 0 of AZD1222 vaccination. The receptor's source is an adult in good health. The CDR3 reads CSVLTGLNTGELFF. The DNA of the CDR3 is TGCAGCGTCTTGACAGGCCTTAACACCGGGGAGCTGTTTTTT.